The 7 T cell receptor beta chains in this list originate from one sample, sequenced in a study of T cell changes during pregnancy in multiple sclerosis. Only in-frame clones appear in the TCRdb table, and some are missing; sequencing was by immunoSEQ multiplex PCR. Seen here are about 66,000 clones, 90% observed once, and the top ten hold around 1.4%. The sample here was peripheral blood, taken in the third trimester of pregnancy. The receptors here all came from a female donor with multiple sclerosis, enrolled in a pregnancy study.

The chain has TRBV29-1 and TRBJ2-6; TRBD1 agrees at 8 bases. Germline CDR1 is SQVTM and CDR2 is ANQGSEA. Trimming at V came to 6 bases and at J to 1 base, leaving 23 bases not matched to a gene. The CDR3 is 21 amino acids. CDR3 in DNA: TGCAGCGTCGGTAACAGGGGGGCCTCTCCTCGTACGCCGTCTGGGGCCAACGTCCTGACTTTC. Translation: CSVGNRGASPRTPSGANVLTF.

The CDR3 coding sequence is TGTGCCAGCAGCCTCGGGACATCTGTCCGCAGCAATGAGCAGTTCTTC. Its protein product is CASSLGTSVRSNEQFF. V and J are TRBV7-2 and TRBJ2-1, with D possibly TRBD1 on 6 matching bases. Germline V gives CDR1 SGHTA, CDR2 FQGNSA. V gave up 5 bases and J gave up 6 bases, with 20 bases separating them. This CDR3 is 16 amino acids long.

J is TRBJ2-7 and V is TRBV7-2; D perhaps matches TRBD2 (6 bases). CDR3 size: 15 residues. From germline, CDR1 is SGHTA and CDR2 FQGNSA. V was cut by 1 base and J by 1 base, with 11 bases left in between. Here the CDR3 DNA reads TGTGCCAGCAGCTTAGAAGCAGGGAGGTCCTACGAGCAGTACTTC. Encoded protein: CASSLEAGRSYEQYF. The full variable domain, rest sourced from reference TRBV7-2 and TRBJ2-7, is GAGVSQSPSNKVTEKGKDVELRCDPISGHTALYWYRQSLGQGLEFLIYFQGNSAPDKSGLPSDRFSAERTGGSVSTLTIQRTQQEDSAVYLCASSLEAGRSYEQYFGPGTRLTVT.

The chain is built from TRBV14 and TRBJ1-2, with 8 bases that match TRBD1. This CDR3 is 13 amino acids long. CDR1 is SGHDN, CDR2 FVKESK, per germline. The ends lost 0 bases at V and 8 bases at J; junction bases unmatched: 2. This CDR3 is CASSQDTGGGYTF. DNA for the CDR3: TGTGCCAGCAGCCAAGATACAGGGGGGGGCTACACCTTC.

The chain combines TRBV10-1 with TRBJ1-4; 7 bases match TRBD1. V lost 4 bases to trimming and J lost 8 bases; unmatched junction nucleotides: 4. There are 13 residues in the CDR3. Looked up from germline, CDR1 is WNHNN and CDR2 is SYGVQD (reference sequence). The CDR3 DNA follows: TGCGCCAGCAGTGTTGCCAGGGGGGAAAAACTGTTTTTT. Amino acids: CASSVARGEKLFF.

The rearrangement joins TRBV6-5 to TRBJ2-7, with 7 bases that match TRBD2. With V trimmed by 4 bases and J by 5 bases, 8 bases remained unmatched. The CDR3 contains 14 residues. Germline-derived CDR1 and CDR2 are MNHEY and SVGAGI. The CDR3 sequence is CASSSNLGGNEQYF. For the CDR3, the DNA is TGTGCCAGCAGTTCCAATTTGGGGGGGAACGAGCAGTACTTC.

In its sample, this clone was seen once. This rearrangement joins TRBV10-1 to TRBJ2-2; the D gene is possibly TRBD2 (5 bases). Germline CDR1 WNHNN, CDR2 SYGVQD (reference sequence). The CDR3 length is 17 residues. The V end lost 2 bases, the J end lost 0 bases, and 13 bases lay between the germline ends. The CDR3 region is CASSETLLDPNTGELFF. CDR3 sequence (DNA): TGCGCCAGCAGTGAGACCCTACTAGATCCGAACACCGGGGAGCTGTTTTTT.